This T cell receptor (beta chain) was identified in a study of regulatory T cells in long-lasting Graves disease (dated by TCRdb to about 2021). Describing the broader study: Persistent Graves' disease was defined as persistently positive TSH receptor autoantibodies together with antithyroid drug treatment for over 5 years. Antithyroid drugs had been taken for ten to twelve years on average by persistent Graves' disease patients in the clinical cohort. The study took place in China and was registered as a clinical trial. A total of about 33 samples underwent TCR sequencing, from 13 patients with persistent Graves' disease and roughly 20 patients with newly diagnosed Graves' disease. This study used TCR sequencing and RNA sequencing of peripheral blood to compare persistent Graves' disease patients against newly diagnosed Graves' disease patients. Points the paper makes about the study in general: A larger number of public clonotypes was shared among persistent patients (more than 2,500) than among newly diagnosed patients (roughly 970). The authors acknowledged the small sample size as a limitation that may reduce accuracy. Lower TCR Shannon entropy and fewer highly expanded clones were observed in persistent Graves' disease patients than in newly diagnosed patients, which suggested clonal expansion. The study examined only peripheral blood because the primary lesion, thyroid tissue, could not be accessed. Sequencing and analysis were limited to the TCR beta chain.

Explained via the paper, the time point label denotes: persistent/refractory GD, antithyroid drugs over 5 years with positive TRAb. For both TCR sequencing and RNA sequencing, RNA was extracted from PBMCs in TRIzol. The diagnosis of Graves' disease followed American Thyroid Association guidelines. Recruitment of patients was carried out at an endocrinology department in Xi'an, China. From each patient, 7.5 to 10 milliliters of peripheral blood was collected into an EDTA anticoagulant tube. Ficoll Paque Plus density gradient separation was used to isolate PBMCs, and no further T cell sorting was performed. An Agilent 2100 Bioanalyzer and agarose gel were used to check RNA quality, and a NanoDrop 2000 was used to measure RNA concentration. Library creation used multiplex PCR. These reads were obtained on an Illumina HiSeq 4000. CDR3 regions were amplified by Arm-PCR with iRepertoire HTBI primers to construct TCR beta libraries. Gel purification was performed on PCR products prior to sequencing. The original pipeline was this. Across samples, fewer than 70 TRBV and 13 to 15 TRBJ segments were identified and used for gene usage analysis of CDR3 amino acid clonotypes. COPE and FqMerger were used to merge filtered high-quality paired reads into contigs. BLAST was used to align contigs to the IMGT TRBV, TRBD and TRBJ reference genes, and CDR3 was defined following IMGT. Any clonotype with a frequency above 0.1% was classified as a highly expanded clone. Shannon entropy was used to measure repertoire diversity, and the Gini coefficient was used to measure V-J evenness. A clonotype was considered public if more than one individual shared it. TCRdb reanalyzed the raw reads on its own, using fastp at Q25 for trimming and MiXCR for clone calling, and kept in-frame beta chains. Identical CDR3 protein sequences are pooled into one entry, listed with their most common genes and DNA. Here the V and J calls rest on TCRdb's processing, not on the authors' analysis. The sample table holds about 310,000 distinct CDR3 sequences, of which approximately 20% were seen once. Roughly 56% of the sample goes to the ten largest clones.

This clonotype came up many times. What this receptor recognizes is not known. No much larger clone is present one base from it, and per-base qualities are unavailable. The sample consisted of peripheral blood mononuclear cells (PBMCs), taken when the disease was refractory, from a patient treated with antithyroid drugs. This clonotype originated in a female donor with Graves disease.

The nucleotide sequence reads as follows: TGTGCCAGCATGAGCGGGAGAGGGACCGGGGAGCTGTTTTTT. Its protein is CASMSGRGTGELFF. The sequence links TRBV6-1 to TRBJ2-2; 8 bases in between match TRBD2. The CDR3 goes from the cysteine to the phenylalanine over 14 residues. This entry keeps only the CDR3 DNA: 42 bases, framed from base 1. In the germline V gene, CDR1 corresponds to MNHNS and CDR2 to SASEGT. The V end gives up 7 bases and the J end 5 bases, leaving 6 bases in the junction not matched to a gene.